This TCR beta chain originates from a study of blood T cell repertoires in COVID-19. About the study: Some COVID-19 samples were acute and others convalescent; all came from the United States, Italy and Spain. PBMCs, B-cell-depleted T cells, or T cells were the source of the cDNA or gDNA that made up the material.

Authors' analysis steps: Nucleated cell number was recorded as an estimate derived from reference gene primer amplification. Clones were read by immunoSEQ multiplex PCR, and TCRdb kept only the in-frame ones, dropping some. V and J calls and clone size follow that table, whereas D and trimming were derived from the DNA. The sample consists of hundreds of thousands of clones, around 84% of them appearing once. CDR1 LNHDA and CDR2 SQIVND come from the germline V gene (reference sequence). The CDR3 extends over 14 amino acids. Trimming cost V 9 bases and J 5 bases, with 19 bases left between them. Living in 20 to 30 US areas, the participants were between roughly 18 and 89 years of age.

The sequenced sample consisted of PBMCs or T cells enriched from blood (not recorded which). The J gene is TRBJ1-1, the V gene TRBV19, with D possibly matching TRBD1 (6 bases). This TCR was recovered from a man younger than 40 with acute COVID-19. CDR3: CASRRTSGETEAFF. The CDR3 coding sequence is TGTGCCAGCAGAAGGACTTCAGGGGAAACTGAAGCTTTCTTT.